This record covers a single TCR beta chain. V lost 1 base and J lost 1, with 8 bases in between. Germline CDR1 SGHRS, CDR2 YFSETQ. CDR3 size: 14 residues. This specimen belongs to a study of OX40 agonist ivuxolimab in advanced cancers. Produced via immunoSEQ multiplex PCR; TCRdb's table is partial and in-frame only. This table holds roughly 60,000 clones, 70% to 90% found once. The material was CD4+ or CD8+ T cells sorted from blood, obtained in a trial of the OX40 agonist ivuxolimab. The sequence derives from an adult with an advanced solid tumor such as melanoma, head and neck, liver or kidney cancer. The genes are TRBV5-1 and TRBJ1-1; D is unclear. The CDR3 reads CASSLIGENTEAFF. CDR3 DNA sequence: TGCGCCAGCAGCTTGATTGGGGAGAACACTGAAGCTTTCTTT.